The 15 T cell receptor beta chains reported below all come from one sample, sequenced in a study of T cells in Graves' hyperthyroidism and ophthalmopathy. RNA transcripts provided the source from which TCR beta CDR3 regions were amplified. First-round RT-PCR targeting the TCR CDR3 was performed with the HTBI primer set. MiXCR, applied by TCRdb to the multiplex PCR reads, yields one record per CDR3 protein. The repertoire holds under 350,000 distinct CDR3 sequences, with over 15% as singletons. The sample was blood. The receptors originated from an older woman with Graves' ophthalmopathy.

This clonotype was detected ten times or more. The gene calls are TRBV28 and TRBJ2-7; 7 nucleotides align to TRBD1. The CDR3 covers 13 residues. Looked up from germline, CDR1 is MDHEN and CDR2 is SYDVKM. The junction had 3 bases not matched to a gene; V was cut back by 7 bases and J by 0 bases. This chain's CDR3 is CASTRDSSYEQYF. The CDR3 nucleotides are TGTGCCAGCACCCGGGACAGCTCCTACGAGCAGTACTTC. Filled out from reference TRBV28 and TRBJ2-7, the complete variable domain reads DVKVTQSSRYLVKRTGEKVFLECVQDMDHENMFWYRQDPGLGLRLIYFSYDVKMKEKGDIPEGYSVSREKKERFSLILESASTNQTSMYLCASTRDSSYEQYFGPGTRLTVT.

At least ten counts were recorded for this clonotype. The chain has TRBV18 and TRBJ2-7; possibly TRBD1 for D (5 bases). Germline V gives CDR1 KGHSH, CDR2 LQKENI. The V end lost 2 bases, the J end lost 5 bases, and 13 bases lay between the germline ends. The CDR3 consists of 14 residues. The CDR3 nucleotides read TGTGCCAGCTCACCAACAGGACCCAGGGACGAGCAGTACTTC. Translated, it gives CASSPTGPRDEQYF.

The table lists this clonotype with many counts. The chain has TRBV30 and TRBJ1-5, with D maybe TRBD1 (5 bases). Germline CDR1 is GTSNPN and CDR2 is SVGIG (reference sequence). The CDR3 extends over 16 amino acids. Trimming stripped 2 bases from V and 5 bases from J, with 19 bases between. This CDR3 is CAWSITPGGGDQPQHF. CDR3 sequence (DNA): TGTGCCTGGAGTATCACCCCTGGGGGGGGTGATCAGCCCCAGCATTTT.

The CDR3 DNA sequence: TGCGCCAGCAGCCAGGGCGGGGGTATTTCCTACAATGAGCAGTTCTTC. Encoded protein: CASSQGGGISYNEQFF. The chain has TRBV4-3 and TRBJ2-1; 7 nucleotides match TRBD2. With V trimmed by 3 bases and J by 1 base, 6 bases remained unmatched. Germline assignment: CDR1 LGHNA and CDR2 YSLEER. CDR3 length: 16 residues.

This clonotype was seen more than once but under ten times. The chain uses TRBV4-1 and TRBJ2-5, with a tentative D call TRBD1 (6 bases). Germline loops: CDR1 MGHRA, CDR2 YSYEKL. The CDR3 length is 14 residues. Between the trimmed V and J ends, which lost 1 base and 0 bases, there was a span of 6 bases. CDR3 loop: CASSQGDNQETQYF. CDR3 bases: TGCGCCAGCAGCCAAGGGGACAACCAAGAGACCCAGTACTTC.

This chain connects TRBV19 to TRBJ2-2, with 7 bases that match TRBD1. Trimming cost V 3 bases and J 3 bases; bases outside gene matches: 7. This CDR3 contains 16 residues. Germline CDR1 reads LNHDA; CDR2 reads SQIVND (reference sequence). The CDR3 sequence is CASSIKTGLDTGELFF. The CDR3 coding sequence is TGTGCCAGTAGTATTAAGACAGGGTTGGACACCGGGGAGCTGTTTTTT.

The chain joins TRBV6-2 or TRBV6-3 to TRBJ2-3; 7 nucleotides line up with TRBD1. CDR1 is MNHEY and CDR2 is SVGEGT in the germline V gene. The length of the CDR3 is 16 residues. The junction had 7 bases not matched to a gene; V was cut back by 0 bases and J by 4 bases. CDR3 in amino acids: CASSYSRTGPPDTQYF. The DNA of the CDR3 is TGTGCCAGCAGTTACTCTCGGACAGGACCCCCAGATACGCAGTATTTT.

This clonotype was observed a few times. V gene TRBV7-2 combines with J gene TRBJ2-6, with D perhaps being TRBD1 or TRBD2 (5 bases each). Deletions cut 2 bases from V and 1 base from J, with 18 bases between. The CDR3 is made up of 19 amino acids. Looked up from germline, CDR1 is SGHTA and CDR2 is FQGNSA. The CDR3 loop is CASSLITRGAWSGANVLTF. Written as DNA, the CDR3 is TGTGCCAGCAGCTTAATTACCCGGGGCGCGTGGTCTGGGGCCAACGTCCTGACTTTC.

This clonotype was seen a few times. The chain couples TRBV20-1 to TRBJ2-1; no firm D call. The V and J ends lost 7 bases and 7 bases respectively, with 8 bases between them. This CDR3 is built from 10 residues. Per germline, CDR1 DFQATT and CDR2 SNEGSKA (reference sequence). The CDR3 region has the DNA TGCAGTGTCGAGAGGAATGAGCAGTTCTTC. Residues: CSVERNEQFF.

In this sample, this clonotype turned up many times. The rearrangement links TRBV7-8 to TRBJ1-2, with D maybe TRBD1 (6 bases). Trimming shortened V by 1 base and J by 9 bases, and 18 bases separated the two germline ends. The V gene's germline CDR1 is SGHVS and CDR2 FQNEAQ. The CDR3 consists of 15 residues. CDR3 coding DNA: TGTGCCAGCAGCTTAGATGTCGTACAGGGTATGAGCTACACCTTC. The encoded protein is CASSLDVVQGMSYTF.

This clonotype appeared many times. The chain links TRBV30 to TRBJ1-1, with 8 bases matching TRBD1. V trimming: 0 bases; J trimming: 3 bases; junction bases outside the gene matches: 0. The CDR3 runs to 13 residues. Germline V gene lookup returns CDR1 GTSNPN and CDR2 SVGIG (reference sequence). The CDR3 spells CAWSVQGDTEAFF. CDR3 DNA: TGTGCCTGGAGTGTACAGGGGGACACTGAAGCTTTCTTT.

Ten or more counts support this clonotype. The V call is TRBV5-1, the J call TRBJ2-1; D not resolved. V dropped 0 bases and J dropped 2 bases, with 3 bases sitting between them. In germline, CDR1 is SGHRS, CDR2 YFSETQ. The CDR3 has 13 residues. The CDR3 nucleotides are TGCGCCAGCAGCTTGGATGCCTACAATGAGCAGTTCTTC. Amino acid sequence: CASSLDAYNEQFF.

The V call is TRBV24-1, the J call TRBJ1-4; possibly TRBD1 for D (5 bases). The germline CDR1 and CDR2 sequences are KGHDR and SFDVKD. The CDR3 is 16 amino acids. V was shortened by 3 bases and J by 0 bases, with 10 bases between the two germline ends. CDR3 nucleotide sequence: TGTGCCACCAGTGATGGGACTCTTGCAACTAATGAAAAACTGTTTTTT. Amino acids: CATSDGTLATNEKLFF.

In its sample, this clonotype was seen many times. CDR3 sequence: CASLGTANTEAFF. In nucleotides, the CDR3 is TGTGCCAGCTTAGGGACCGCGAACACTGAAGCTTTCTTT. This rearrangement joins TRBV18 to TRBJ1-1, with D possibly TRBD1 on 5 matching bases. The germline V and J ends were trimmed by 7 bases and 1 base, with 10 bases remaining between them. The CDR3 is 13 residues long. Germline V gives CDR1 KGHSH, CDR2 LQKENI.

Concerning this clonotype: A clone one base away is much larger, so this may be a read error. The CDR3 coding sequence is TGCAGCGTTGCGAGATGGGGACAGGAAAATGGGCAGTTCTTC. Its translation: CSVARWGQENGQFF. The chain carries TRBV29-1 and TRBJ2-1, with 8 bases matching TRBD1. CDR1 and CDR2 (germline): SQVTM, ANQGSEA. This CDR3 contains 14 residues.